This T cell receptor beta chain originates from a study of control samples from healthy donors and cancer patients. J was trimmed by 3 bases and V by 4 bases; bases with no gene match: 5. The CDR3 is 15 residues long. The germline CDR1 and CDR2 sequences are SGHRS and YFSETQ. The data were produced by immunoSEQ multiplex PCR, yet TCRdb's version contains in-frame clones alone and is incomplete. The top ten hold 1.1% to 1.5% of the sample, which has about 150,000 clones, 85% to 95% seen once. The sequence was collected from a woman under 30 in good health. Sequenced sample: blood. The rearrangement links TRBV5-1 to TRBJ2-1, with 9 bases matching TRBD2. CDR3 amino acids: CASSMALAGYNEQFF. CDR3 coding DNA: TGCGCCAGCAGCATGGCACTAGCGGGCTACAATGAGCAGTTCTTC.